These 17 T cell receptor beta chains came from one sample sequenced in a study of tumor-infiltrating lymphocytes in primary liver carcinoma. A primer in the constant region served to generate TCR beta cDNA from 450 to 600 ng of total RNA. Library construction for TCR beta comprised three nested multiplex PCR rounds performed with slightly modified ARM-PCR. The study ran its first two PCR rounds for nine to eleven cycles each, using TRBV1-TRBV30 forward primers and a C-beta reverse primer. In TCRdb, the multiplex PCR reads were re-called with MiXCR into one record per CDR3 protein. The repertoire holds 250,000 to 350,000 distinct CDR3 sequences, with around 50% as singletons. Unsorted whole blood supplied the blood RNA, and germline DNA was isolated too. The sample was peripheral blood. The receptor set was obtained from a woman aged 30 to 39 with primary liver carcinoma and hepatitis B virus infection.

In regard to this clonotype: The germline gene is not matched at one end of the junction; a read error may be the cause. The chain links TRBV5-6 to TRBJ2-7; the D gene is possibly TRBD2 (6 bases). CDR3 length: 13 amino acids. CDR1 and CDR2 (germline): SGHDT, YYEEEE. The CDR3 region is CASRTGTDYEHYF. CDR3 bases: TGTGCCAGCAGAACCGGGACGGACTACGAGCATTACTTC.

The chain couples TRBV6-1 to TRBJ2-7; 8 nucleotides line up with TRBD2. CDR3 length: 17 amino acids. CDR1 MNHNS and CDR2 SASEGT come from the germline V gene. Germline trimming cut 10 bases from V and 2 bases from J; bases unmatched to any gene: 19. CDR3 DNA sequence: TGTGCCATCAGCGAGGGACTAGGACACGCGTTCCCCTACGAGCAGTACTTC. Translating it yields CAISEGLGHAFPYEQYF.

The chain employs TRBV10-1 and TRBJ2-7; tentatively, D is TRBD2 (6 bases). V lost 4 bases to trimming and J lost 6 bases, with 13 bases between them. The CDR3 runs 13 residues. Germline loops: CDR1 WNHNN, CDR2 SYGVQD (reference sequence). This chain's CDR3 is CASSASGYTEQYF. The CDR3 bases are TGCGCCAGCAGTGCCAGCGGGTACACCGAGCAGTACTTC.

This clonotype appeared once. The chain uses TRBV19 and TRBJ2-6, with 9 bases matching TRBD1. Looked up from germline, CDR1 is LNHDA and CDR2 is SQIVND (reference sequence). The CDR3 runs 18 residues. V gave up 7 bases and J gave up 0 bases; unmatched junction bases: 10. CDR3 loop: CASTGSGTGTSGANVLTF. CDR3 DNA sequence: TGTGCCAGTACGGGCTCCGGGACAGGGACCTCTGGGGCCAACGTCCTGACTTTC.

To note about this clonotype: This clone may be a read error of a much larger clone one base away. The chain couples TRBV6-6 to TRBJ1-1; D gene unclear. Looked up from germline, CDR1 is MNHNY and CDR2 is SVGAGI (reference sequence). The CDR3 is 14 residues long. The CDR3 DNA follows: TGTCCCAGCAGCATGTCACGGATGAACACTGAAGCTTTCTTT. Residues: CPSSMSRMNTEAFF.

V is TRBV5-4 and J is TRBJ2-1; 12 positions match TRBD2. Germline trimming cut 4 bases from V and 4 bases from J; bases unmatched to any gene: 6. The V gene's germline CDR1 is SGHNT and CDR2 YYREEE (reference sequence). The CDR3 extends over 16 amino acids. The chain's CDR3 is CASSPGGTSGYNEQFF. Written as DNA, the CDR3 is TGTGCCAGCAGCCCTGGGGGGACTAGCGGGTACAATGAGCAGTTCTTC.

The chain joins TRBV29-1 to TRBJ1-1; a weak D match, TRBD1 (5 bases). CDR3 length: 12 amino acids. The germline CDR1 and CDR2 sequences are SQVTM and ANQGSEA. Trimming stripped 7 bases from V and 1 base from J, with 10 bases between. In DNA, the CDR3 is TGCAGCGGGAGGAGGGGGAACACTGAAGCTTTCTTT. It specifies CSGRRGNTEAFF.

This clonotype was detected a few times. This chain links TRBV6-2 or TRBV6-3 with TRBJ2-1; D call uncertain. This CDR3 comprises 13 residues. Trimming shortened V by 2 bases and J by 0 bases, and 2 bases separated the two germline ends. The germline V gene has CDR1 MNHEY and CDR2 SVGEGT. The CDR3 here is CASSYRSYNEQFF. The CDR3 nucleotides read TGTGCCAGCAGTTACCGCTCCTACAATGAGCAGTTCTTC.

This clonotype has at least ten counts. J is TRBJ1-2 and V is TRBV6-6, with D unresolved. The length of the CDR3 is 18 residues. The V end was cut by 2 bases, the J end by 4 bases, with 23 bases between. The germline gives CDR1 MNHNY, CDR2 SVGAGI (reference sequence). CDR3 loop: CASSYHSRQQSLVYGYTF. The CDR3 DNA is TGTGCCAGCAGTTACCACTCCCGGCAGCAGTCCCTAGTCTATGGCTACACCTTC.

Remarks on this clonotype: The junction departs from the called germline gene at one end, perhaps through a read error. The CDR3 is CASSWIVGGEEAQYF. For the CDR3, the DNA is TGTGCCAGCAGCTGGATTGTAGGGGGAGAAGAGGCCCAGTACTTC. The gene calls are TRBV11-3 and TRBJ2-5; maybe TRBD1 (6 bases). CDR1 and CDR2 from the germline V gene are SGHNT and YENEEA. The CDR3 has 15 amino acids.

The chain joins TRBV7-8 to TRBJ1-1, with D possibly matching TRBD1 (6 bases). Germline V gene data show CDR1 as SGHVS and CDR2 as FQNEAQ. The germline V and J ends were trimmed by 1 base and 0 bases, with 12 bases remaining between them. This CDR3 region has 16 residues. The CDR3: CASSLGRTAMNTEAFF. The CDR3 nucleotides read TGTGCCAGCAGCTTAGGGAGGACAGCTATGAACACTGAAGCTTTCTTT.

This clonotype was detected a few times. The J gene is TRBJ2-1, the V gene TRBV12-3 or TRBV12-4, with D possibly matching TRBD2 (7 bases). The length of the CDR3 is 17 residues. Trimming took off 1 base at V and 7 bases at J, with 20 bases between the two ends. CDR3 sequence reads: CASSLGSAGGPENEQFF. CDR3 nucleotides: TGTGCCAGCAGTTTAGGTTCGGCCGGGGGGCCAGAGAATGAGCAGTTCTTC.

At least ten counts were recorded for this clonotype. The chain links TRBV12-3 or TRBV12-4 to TRBJ2-1, with 10 nucleotides matching TRBD2. J was trimmed by 4 bases and V by 5 bases; bases with no gene match: 11. This CDR3 region has 17 residues. The CDR3 nucleotides read TGTGCCAGCAGTACCCCCGGGACTAGCGTTGCTTACAATGAGCAGTTCTTC. This translates into CASSTPGTSVAYNEQFF.

The chain is built from TRBV25-1 and TRBJ2-2; D is possibly TRBD2 (5 bases). This CDR3 is 16 amino acids long. Germline V lookup: CDR1 MGHDK, CDR2 SYGVNS. Trimming left V 3 bases short and J 2 bases short, with 13 bases between. The CDR3 coding sequence is TGTGCCAGCAGTGACACAGCCGAGGGAAACACCGGGGAGCTGTTTTTT. Its translation: CASSDTAEGNTGELFF.

A word on this clonotype: A much more abundant neighbour one base away suggests this may be a read error. The CDR3: CVSSRKQGASQPQHF. The CDR3 bases are TGTGTCAGCAGTAGAAAACAGGGGGCGAGTCAGCCCCAGCATTTT. The V gene is TRBV12-3 or TRBV12-4, the J gene TRBJ1-5; 9 bases fit TRBD1. The CDR3 runs 15 residues.

This chain links TRBV12-5 with TRBJ1-2; D perhaps matches TRBD1 (6 bases). The germline V and J ends were trimmed by 3 bases and 5 bases, with 19 bases remaining between them. Germline V lookup: CDR1 LGHNT, CDR2 FRNRAP. This CDR3 region has 16 residues. The CDR3, as DNA: TGTGCTAGTGGTTTAGAGGGGGGCAACGTACTTTATGGCTACACCTTC. Amino acids: CASGLEGGNVLYGYTF.

Worth noting for this clonotype: This clone may be a read error of a much larger clone one base away. The conserved closing phenylalanine or tryptophan is absent in this CDR3, likely reflecting a read error. V usage is TRBV5-5 and J usage is TRBJ2-7, with TRBD1 matching 8 bases. This CDR3 comprises 17 residues. With 1 base clipped from V and 0 bases from J, the junction kept 9 bases outside the gene matches. Germline CDR1 and CDR2: SGHKS and YYEKEE (reference sequence). The DNA for the CDR3 is TGTGCCAGCAGCTTGAAGGACAGGGCGCACAGCTCCTACGAGCAGTACTAC. Encoded protein: CASSLKDRAHSSYEQYY.